The 23 T cell receptor beta chains given below trace back to one sample, sequenced in a study of cytomegalovirus exposure and HLA in healthy donors. The PCR contained 60 Vbeta and 13 Jbeta primers. The assay was immunoSEQ multiplex PCR, and TCRdb's table has in-frame clones only and misses some. The sample has some 89,000 clones; less than 85% are singletons. The sequenced sample was PBMCs. These TCRs come from a man between 40 and 49 years old in good health and CMV-seropositive.

The chain is built from TRBV27 and TRBJ2-5; D is tentatively TRBD1 or TRBD2 (5 bases each). The assigned J gene may be wrong: the sequence end matches TRBJ2-7 better. Germline CDR1 and CDR2: MNHEY and SMNVEV (reference sequence). CDR3 length equals 12 residues. DNA for the CDR3: TGTGCCAGCAGTTTAGGGGGCTACGAGCAGTACTTC. Translation: CASSLGGYEQYF.

This sequence joins TRBV13 and TRBJ2-7; tentatively, D is TRBD1 (6 bases). Germline CDR1 PRHDT, CDR2 FYEKMQ (reference sequence). This CDR3 is built from 14 residues. The V and J ends lost 2 bases and 2 bases respectively, with 10 bases between them. Here the CDR3 DNA reads TGTGCCAGCAGCTTATACAGGGACCCCTACGAGCAGTACTTC. This codes for CASSLYRDPYEQYF.

This chain links TRBV19 with TRBJ1-6; D call uncertain. V was shortened by 8 bases and J by 8 bases, with 16 bases between the two germline ends. CDR1 is LNHDA, CDR2 SQIVND, per germline (reference sequence). This CDR3 is built from 14 residues. Here the CDR3 DNA reads TGTGCCAGTCGCCGTCCGGGGATAGATTCACCCCTCCACTTT. Protein product: CASRRPGIDSPLHF.

The gene calls are TRBV11-3 and TRBJ1-6; 8 bases fit TRBD1. V was pared by 1 base and J by 10 bases, with 9 bases of the junction left unmatched. Germline CDR1 SGHNT, CDR2 YENEEA. The CDR3 consists of 16 residues. CDR3 sequence (DNA): TGTGCCAGCAGCTTAGGGGGGGGGACAGGAGAATCACCCCTCCACTTT. This sequence encodes CASSLGGGTGESPLHF.

CDR3 nucleotide sequence: TGTGCCGGCACCCTAGGCATCTACGAGCAGTACTTC. Translated, it gives CAGTLGIYEQYF. The J gene is TRBJ2-7, the V gene TRBV7-9; D is unresolved. CDR3 length equals 12 residues. Looked up from germline, CDR1 is SEHNR and CDR2 is FQNEAQ (reference sequence). V was trimmed by 11 bases and J by 3 bases, leaving 14 bases between them. Full variable domain (remainder filled in from reference TRBV7-9 and TRBJ2-7): DTGVSQNPRHKITKRGQNVTFRCDPISEHNRLYWYRQTLGQGPEFLTYFQNEAQLEKSRLLSDRFSAERPKGSFSTLEIQRTEQGDSAMYLCAGTLGIYEQYFGPGTRLTVT.

The sample holds a few counts of this clone. The V and J genes are TRBV10-2 and TRBJ2-3, with unresolved D. Germline CDR1 reads WSHSY; CDR2 reads SAAADI. V gave up 1 base and J gave up 2 bases, with 7 bases separating them. The CDR3 has 14 amino acids. The CDR3 sequence is CASSEFPNTDTQYF. In DNA, the CDR3 is TGCGCCAGCAGTGAGTTCCCTAACACAGATACGCAGTATTTT.

The rearrangement uses TRBV5-1 and TRBJ2-1; 7 nucleotides match TRBD1. The V segment lost 0 bases and the J segment 4 bases; nucleotides outside the gene matches: 4. This CDR3 is 15 amino acids long. From germline, CDR1 is SGHRS and CDR2 YFSETQ. For the CDR3, the DNA is TGCGCCAGCAGCTTGGAAGGGGGCGCTTACAATGAGCAGTTCTTC. Its protein is CASSLEGGAYNEQFF.

Only a few counts were recorded for this clone. This rearrangement joins TRBV28 to TRBJ2-1, with 8 bases that match TRBD2. Germline CDR1 and CDR2: MDHEN and SYDVKM. The ends lost 6 bases at V and 9 bases at J; junction bases unmatched: 10. The CDR3 runs 14 residues. The CDR3 loop reads CASRGLVTLGEQFF. The CDR3 nucleotides are TGTGCCAGCAGGGGACTAGTCACCCTGGGTGAGCAGTTCTTC.

This clone was observed a single time. The chain is built from TRBV9 and TRBJ2-3, with a tentative D call TRBD1 (5 bases). Germline V CDR1 and CDR2: SGDLS, YYNGEE. There are 15 residues in the CDR3. The ends were cut back, 0 bases at V and 1 base at J, with 9 bases in the middle. The CDR3 DNA reads TGTGCCAGCAGCGTAGAGGGGCACGGCACAGATACGCAGTATTTT. As protein: CASSVEGHGTDTQYF.

Comment on this clone: The junction departs from germline at one end; a sequencing error may be responsible. The chain is built from TRBV7-7 and TRBJ2-7, with D perhaps TRBD2 (5 bases). CDR1 is SSHAT, CDR2 FNYEAQ, per germline (reference sequence). This CDR3 region has 14 residues. This CDR3 is CASSLRVGVYEQYF. The DNA for the CDR3 is TGTGCTAGCAGTCTCCGAGTGGGAGTCTACGAGCAGTACTTC.

This clone was recorded only once. The gene calls are TRBV29-1 and TRBJ2-3; 15 nucleotides line up with TRBD2. This CDR3 has 17 amino acids. Looked up from germline, CDR1 is SQVTM and CDR2 is ANQGSEA. V shed 4 bases and J 4 bases; nucleotides not matched to a gene: 9. The CDR3 loop reads CSVVRGLAGGAADTQYF. Here the CDR3 DNA reads TGCAGCGTTGTGAGGGGACTAGCGGGGGGTGCCGCAGATACGCAGTATTTT.

The chain employs TRBV7-8 and TRBJ2-3; maybe TRBD1 (6 bases). The CDR3 runs to 14 residues. Trimming pared 0 bases from V and 6 bases from J, leaving 10 bases between. Germline lookup yields CDR1 SGHVS and CDR2 FQNEAQ. The CDR3 loop is CASSLAGAGDTQYF. For the CDR3, the DNA is TGTGCCAGCAGCTTAGCGGGGGCAGGTGATACGCAGTATTTT.

The V and J genes are TRBV27 and TRBJ2-2, with D unclear. The V end lost 6 bases, the J end lost 7 bases, and 12 bases lay between the germline ends. CDR1 is MNHEY and CDR2 is SMNVEV in the germline V gene (reference sequence). The CDR3 consists of 13 residues. CDR3 protein: CASSRTRNGELFF. As DNA, the CDR3 is TGTGCCAGCAGCAGAACGAGGAACGGGGAGCTGTTTTTT.

The rearrangement uses TRBV6-9 and TRBJ2-7, with 7 bases matching TRBD1. Trimming at V came to 10 bases and at J to 4 bases, leaving 19 bases not matched to a gene. The CDR3 covers 16 residues. CDR1 MNHGY and CDR2 SVAAGI come from the germline V gene. The CDR3 here is CATNDLPGTAKYEQYF. CDR3 nucleotides: TGTGCCACCAACGATCTCCCCGGGACAGCTAAATACGAGCAGTACTTC.

The J gene is TRBJ2-7, the V gene TRBV19, with a possible D match to TRBD1 (6 bases). CDR3 length equals 13 residues. The V end was cut by 5 bases, the J end by 2 bases, with 10 bases between. Germline CDR1 reads LNHDA; CDR2 reads SQIVND (reference sequence). As DNA, the CDR3 is TGTGCCAGTAGTTTGGACAGCACCTACGAGCAGTACTTC. It yields the protein CASSLDSTYEQYF.

The chain employs TRBV2 and TRBJ2-2; D is perhaps TRBD1 (6 bases). Trimming took off 6 bases at V and 7 bases at J, with 15 bases between the two ends. CDR1 and CDR2 from the germline V gene are SNHLY and FYNNEI. This CDR3 is 14 amino acids long. The CDR3 nucleotides read TGTGCCAGCAGACTACAGGGAATTAACGGGGAGCTGTTTTTT. Its translation is CASRLQGINGELFF.

The V gene is TRBV6-1, the J gene TRBJ2-5, with D possibly matching TRBD2 (5 bases). The length of the CDR3 is 13 residues. With 4 bases removed from V and 5 bases from J, the gap between germline ends came to 11 bases. The germline V gene encodes CDR1 MNHNS and CDR2 SASEGT. The CDR3 region is CASSGSRGETQYF. Written as DNA, the CDR3 is TGTGCCAGCAGTGGATCTAGAGGGGAGACCCAGTACTTC.

The chain employs TRBV27 and TRBJ2-3; D is possibly TRBD2 (6 bases). Germline CDR1 and CDR2: MNHEY and SMNVEV (reference sequence). V lost 3 bases and J 4 bases, leaving 14 bases between the germline ends. CDR3 length: 15 amino acids. This CDR3 is CASSFRQTGADTQYF. The DNA of the CDR3 is TGTGCCAGCAGTTTCAGGCAGACGGGAGCAGATACGCAGTATTTT.

The rearrangement links TRBV5-1 to TRBJ2-3; TRBD1 matches at 11 bases. CDR3 length: 15 amino acids. With 3 bases clipped from V and 6 bases from J, the junction kept 6 bases outside the gene matches. CDR1 and CDR2 from the germline V gene are SGHRS and YFSETQ. This CDR3 is CASSSGQGAWDTQYF. DNA of the CDR3: TGCGCCAGCAGCTCCGGACAGGGGGCTTGGGATACGCAGTATTTT.

About this clone itself: The sample carries other DNA sequences with the same CDR3. The chain is built from TRBV15 and TRBJ1-1, with D possibly being TRBD1 (5 bases). The germline V gene encodes CDR1 LNHNV and CDR2 YYDKDF (reference sequence). The CDR3 length is 15 residues. V shed 2 bases and J shed 0 bases, with 10 bases lying between them. CDR3 protein: CATSRQQALNTEAFF. CDR3 bases: TGTGCCACCAGCAGACAACAGGCCCTGAACACTGAAGCTTTCTTT.

The V call is TRBV7-9, the J call TRBJ1-5; perhaps TRBD1 as D (5 bases). The CDR3 loop spans 13 amino acids. The germline V and J ends were trimmed by 1 base and 5 bases, with 6 bases remaining between them. Germline V gene sequence: CDR1 SEHNR, CDR2 FQNEAQ (reference sequence). This CDR3 reads CASSLGGDQPQHF. CDR3 in DNA: TGTGCCAGCAGCTTAGGGGGGGATCAGCCCCAGCATTTT.

In its sample, this clone was seen once. The chain combines TRBV28 with TRBJ2-5; TRBD2 aligns across 8 bases. Matching the DNA end better, TRBJ2-7 makes the J call doubtful. Germline loops: CDR1 MDHEN, CDR2 SYDVKM. The CDR3 runs to 15 residues. As DNA, the CDR3 is TGTGCCAGCAGTTCTCCGGGACTAGAACCCTACGAGCAGTACTTC. Translating gives CASSSPGLEPYEQYF.

This clone was observed once. One end of the junction is discordant with germline, which a read error may explain. The chain uses TRBV6-5 and TRBJ2-7; D might be TRBD1 (5 bases). The CDR3 extends over 15 amino acids. Germline CDR1 is MNHEY and CDR2 is SVGAGI. The CDR3 spells CASNYSLGRTYEQYF. CDR3 DNA sequence: TGTGCCAGCAATTACTCATTGGGCAGGACATACGAGCAGTACTTC.